The rows below give T cell receptor beta chains drawn from one sample of a study of response to subunit inactivated influenza vaccine. TCRdb independently ran MiXCR on the RT-PCR reads; one entry per CDR3 protein. This table has over 150,000 distinct CDR3 sequences, roughly a tenth appearing once. The specimen was non-naive T cells sorted from PBMCs, collected roughly 46 days after vaccination. These receptors came from a man aged 50 or older who received an inactivated influenza vaccine. Both conserved end residues are part of each CDR3. Fields, in order: V gene, D gene, J gene, clone size, CDR3 protein, CDR3 DNA. A D gene is named only where the DNA matches it firmly. The listing skips clone size in some rows; elsewhere it reads once, few, many or a size class.

>TRBV28|-|TRBJ1-4|once
CASSGGIVKLFF
TGTGCCAGCAGCGGAGGGATAGTGAAACTGTTTTTT
>TRBV20-1|TRBD2|TRBJ2-7|-
CRAGAGAYEQYF
TGCAGGGCTGGAGCGGGAGCCTACGAGCAGTACTTC
>TRBV19|TRBD1|TRBJ2-7|-
CATSWTGQSSEQYF
TGTGCCACCAGTTGGACAGGTCAGAGTTCCGAGCAGTACTTC
>TRBV5-1|TRBD2|TRBJ2-5|few
CASSFASGSEETQYF
TGCGCCAGCAGTTTCGCTAGCGGGAGCGAGGAGACCCAGTACTTC
>TRBV28|-|TRBJ2-3|-
CASSLSQGADTQYF
TGTGCCAGCAGTTTATCGCAGGGCGCAGATACGCAGTATTTT
>TRBV7-9|-|TRBJ2-7|-
CASNLPGSSYEQYF
TGTGCCAGCAACTTACCCGGTAGTTCCTACGAGCAGTACTTC
>TRBV30|TRBD1|TRBJ2-3|-
CAYQDRGRDTQYF
TGTGCCTACCAGGACAGGGGGCGAGATACGCAGTATTTT
>TRBV28|TRBD1|TRBJ1-6|-
CASSFRGLDNSPLHF
TGTGCCAGCAGTTTCAGGGGGCTGGATAATTCACCCCTCCACTTT
>TRBV12-3/TRBV12-4|TRBD1|TRBJ2-2|many
CASSFGTGGRLFF
TGTGCCAGCAGTTTTGGGACAGGGGGCAGGCTGTTTTTT
>TRBV4-2|-|TRBJ2-1|many
CASSRTGDWDNEQFF
TGTGCCAGCAGCCGCACGGGGGATTGGGACAATGAGCAGTTCTTC
>TRBV7-2|TRBD1|TRBJ2-7|few
CAPLGTGFFEQYF
TGTGCCCCCCTAGGGACAGGGTTTTTCGAGCAGTACTTC
>TRBV12-3/TRBV12-4|-|TRBJ1-1|-
CASSLAWTSEAFF
TGTGCCAGCAGTTTAGCGTGGACCTCTGAAGCTTTCTTT
>TRBV7-9|-|TRBJ1-4|-
CASSLGLANEKLFF
TGTGCCAGCAGCTTAGGGCTGGCTAATGAAAAACTGTTTTTT
>TRBV6-1|-|TRBJ1-1|-
CASSDHQGRTEAFF
TGTGCCAGCAGTGATCATCAGGGGAGAACTGAAGCTTTCTTT
>TRBV3-1|-|TRBJ2-5|few
CASSQGGGAQTQYF
TGTGCCAGCAGCCAAGGCGGGGGCGCGCAGACCCAGTACTTC
>TRBV5-1|TRBD2|TRBJ2-7|many
CASTRGGSYEQYF
TGCGCCAGCACACGGGGAGGGTCCTACGAGCAGTACTTC
>TRBV4-2|-|TRBJ2-5|-
CASSQVYSPASAQTQYF
TGTGCCAGCAGCCAAGTCTACAGCCCAGCCTCGGCGCAGACCCAGTACTTC
>TRBV18|TRBD1|TRBJ2-7|-
CASSADRGLEYF
TGTGCCAGCTCAGCGGACAGGGGGCTGGAGTACTTC
>TRBV27|-|TRBJ2-7|few
CASSLFGGGEQYF
TGTGCCAGCAGTTTATTTGGAGGAGGGGAGCAGTACTTC
>TRBV5-1|-|TRBJ2-2|few
CASSFSRLNTGELFF
TGCGCCAGCAGCTTTTCTAGGTTAAACACCGGGGAGCTGTTTTTT
>TRBV20-1|TRBD1|TRBJ1-2|-
CSADGQGLDYGYTF
TGCAGTGCTGATGGACAGGGCCTAGACTATGGCTACACCTTC
>TRBV10-3|-|TRBJ2-4|-
CAISEGGPSDYGKNIQYF
TGTGCCATCAGTGAAGGGGGCCCTTCGGACTATGGCAAAAACATTCAGTACTTC
>TRBV7-9|TRBD2|TRBJ2-7|few
CASSQALAGAEQYF
TGTGCCAGCAGCCAAGCCCTAGCGGGGGCCGAGCAGTACTTC
>TRBV29-1|-|TRBJ2-2|many
CSVGDTGELFF
TGCAGCGTTGGTGATACCGGGGAGCTGTTTTTT
>TRBV6-6|-|TRBJ1-5|many
CASSAPNQPQHF
TGTGCCAGCAGTGCGCCGAATCAGCCCCAGCATTTT
>TRBV4-1|TRBD1|TRBJ1-6|many
CASSQGTGLTSPLHF
TGCGCCAGCAGCCAAGGGACAGGTCTAACTTCACCCCTCCACTTT
>TRBV7-6|TRBD1|TRBJ2-2|-
CASSNPGQGIGELFF
TGTGCCAGCAGCAACCCGGGACAGGGGATCGGGGAGCTGTTTTTT
>TRBV12-3/TRBV12-4|-|TRBJ1-4|few
CASSSDNRDEKLFF
TGTGCCAGCAGTTCTGACAACAGGGATGAAAAACTGTTTTTT
>TRBV7-6|-|TRBJ2-1|many
CASSNGGHYNEQFF
TGTGCCAGCAGCAATGGGGGACACTACAATGAGCAGTTCTTC
>TRBV2|-|TRBJ1-4|few
CASRVQVTNEKLFF
TGTGCCAGCAGGGTACAGGTTACGAATGAAAAACTGTTTTTT
>TRBV12-3/TRBV12-4|-|TRBJ2-3|few
CASRYPQADTQYF
TGTGCCAGCAGATATCCACAGGCAGATACGCAGTATTTT
>TRBV5-1|TRBD1|TRBJ2-1|-
CASSPGTVGWNEQFF
TGCGCCAGCAGTCCCGGGACAGTAGGCTGGAATGAGCAGTTCTTC